The 8 T cell receptor beta chains reported below all come from one sample, sequenced in a study of shared clonotypes between healthy human individuals. TCRdb keeps only in-frame clones here, not all; method: immunoSEQ multiplex PCR. The repertoire holds 2,100,000 or so clones, approximately 95% seen once, with roughly 0.13% in the top ten. Sequenced: naive CD4+ T cells sorted from blood. Subset denoted: CD45RA+ positively selected. Source of these receptors: a man between 18 and 35 years old in good health.

The gene calls are TRBV5-1 and TRBJ1-6; 10 bases line up with TRBD1. The germline CDR1 and CDR2 sequences are SGHRS and YFSETQ. The CDR3 extends over 15 amino acids. Losses at the gene ends were 4 bases for V and 8 bases for J; bases not matched to a gene: 6. As DNA, the CDR3 is TGCGCCAGCAGCACAGCCGGACAGGGGGATTCACCCCTCCACTTT. Residues: CASSTAGQGDSPLHF.

The V gene is TRBV27, the J gene TRBJ1-2; D is unclear. Trimming removed 7 bases from V and 6 bases from J, with 24 bases in between. Germline V gene data show CDR1 as MNHEY and CDR2 as SMNVEV (reference sequence). The CDR3 contains 16 residues. The CDR3 reads CASISISTTGPNGYTF. The CDR3 DNA sequence: TGTGCCAGCATTTCTATATCTACGACGGGCCCCAATGGCTACACCTTC.

The chain combines TRBV25-1 with TRBJ1-1; D uncertain. Looked up from germline, CDR1 is MGHDK and CDR2 is SYGVNS. This CDR3 is built from 13 residues. The V end was cut by 3 bases, the J end by 3 bases, with 8 bases between. The CDR3 DNA follows: TGTGCCAGCAGTGAGGCAGCCCACACTGAAGCTTTCTTT. Encoded protein: CASSEAAHTEAFF.

This chain links TRBV11-2 with TRBJ2-5, with unresolved D. CDR3 length: 15 amino acids. The V and J ends lost 2 bases and 5 bases respectively, with 15 bases between them. Looked up from germline, CDR1 is SGHAT and CDR2 is FQNNGV. The CDR3 DNA is TGTGCCAGCAGCTTAAGCTGGGGAATTGGGGAGACCCAGTACTTC. Residues: CASSLSWGIGETQYF.

This clone was recorded a few times. The chain combines TRBV5-6 with TRBJ1-2, with D tentatively TRBD1 (5 bases). Per germline, CDR1 SGHDT and CDR2 YYEEEE. The V gene lost 0 bases and the J gene lost 4 bases, with 7 bases spanning the gap. The CDR3 is 13 amino acids. For the CDR3, the DNA is TGTGCCAGCAGCTTGGGACAGCCCTATGGCTACACCTTC. Its protein is CASSLGQPYGYTF.

Details on this clone: The same CDR3 is also encoded by other DNA sequences in this sample. The rearrangement joins TRBV7-9 to TRBJ2-5, with D perhaps matching TRBD2 (5 bases). The CDR3 totals 14 residues. CDR1 and CDR2 from the germline V gene are SEHNR and FQNEAQ (reference sequence). V was clipped by 3 bases and J by 1 base, with 9 bases between them. The CDR3 DNA follows: TGTGCCAGCAGCTTGCGGACTCTCCAAGAGACCCAGTACTTC. It yields the protein CASSLRTLQETQYF.

The genes are TRBV6-1 and TRBJ1-5; 9 nucleotides line up with TRBD1. CDR1 is MNHNS and CDR2 is SASEGT in the germline V gene. The V segment lost 7 bases and the J segment 7 bases; nucleotides outside the gene matches: 8. The CDR3 has 14 residues. This CDR3 reads CASNQDRGGQPQHF. CDR3 in DNA: TGTGCCAGCAATCAGGACAGGGGAGGCCAGCCCCAGCATTTT.

The genes are TRBV5-6 and TRBJ2-2; D unresolved. Germline assignment: CDR1 SGHDT and CDR2 YYEEEE. This CDR3 contains 14 residues. Deletions cut 0 bases from V and 6 bases from J, with 9 bases between. The DNA for the CDR3 is TGTGCCAGCAGCTTGGCCGGTTTCTCCGGGGAGCTGTTTTTT. This codes for CASSLAGFSGELFF.